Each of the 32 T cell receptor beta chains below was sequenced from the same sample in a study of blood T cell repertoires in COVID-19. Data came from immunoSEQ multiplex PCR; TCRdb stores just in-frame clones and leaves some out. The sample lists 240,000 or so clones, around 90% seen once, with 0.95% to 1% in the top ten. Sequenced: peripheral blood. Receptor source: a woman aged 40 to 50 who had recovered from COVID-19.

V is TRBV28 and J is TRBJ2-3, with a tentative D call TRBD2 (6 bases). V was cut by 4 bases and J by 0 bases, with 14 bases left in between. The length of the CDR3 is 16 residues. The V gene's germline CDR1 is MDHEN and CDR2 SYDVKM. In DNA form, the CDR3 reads TGTGCCAGCAGTTCTAGAGCGGGCCGGAGCACAGATACGCAGTATTTT. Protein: CASSSRAGRSTDTQYF.

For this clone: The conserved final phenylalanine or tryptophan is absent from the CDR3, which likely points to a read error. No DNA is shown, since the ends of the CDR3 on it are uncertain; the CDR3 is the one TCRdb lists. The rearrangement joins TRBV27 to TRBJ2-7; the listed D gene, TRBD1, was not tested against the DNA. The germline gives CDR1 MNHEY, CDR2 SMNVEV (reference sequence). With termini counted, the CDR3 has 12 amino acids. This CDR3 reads CASSFAGEGQGA.

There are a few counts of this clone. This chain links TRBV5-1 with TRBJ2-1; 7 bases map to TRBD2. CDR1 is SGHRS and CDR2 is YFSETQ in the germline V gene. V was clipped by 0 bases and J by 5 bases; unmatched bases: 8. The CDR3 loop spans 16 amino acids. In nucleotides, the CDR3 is TGCGCCAGCAGCTTGGCTGGACTAGGACCGAACAATGAGCAGTTCTTC. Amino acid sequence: CASSLAGLGPNNEQFF.

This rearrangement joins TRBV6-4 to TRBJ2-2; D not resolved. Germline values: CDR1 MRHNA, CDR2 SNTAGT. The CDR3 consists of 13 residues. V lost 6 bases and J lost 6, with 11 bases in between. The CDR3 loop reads CASSRNPAGELFF. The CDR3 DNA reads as TGTGCCAGCAGCAGGAATCCGGCCGGGGAGCTGTTTTTT.

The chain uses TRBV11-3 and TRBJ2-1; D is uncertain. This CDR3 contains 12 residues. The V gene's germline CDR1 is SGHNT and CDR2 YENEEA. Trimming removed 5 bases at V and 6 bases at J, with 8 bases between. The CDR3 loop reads CASSLTGNEQFF. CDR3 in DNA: TGTGCCAGCAGCCTGACGGGCAATGAGCAGTTCTTC.

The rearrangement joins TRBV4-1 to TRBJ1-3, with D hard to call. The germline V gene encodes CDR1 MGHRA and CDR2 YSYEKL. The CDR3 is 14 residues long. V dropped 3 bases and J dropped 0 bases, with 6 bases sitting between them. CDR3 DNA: TGCGCCAGCAGCCAGACGGGCTCTGGAAACACCATATATTTT. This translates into CASSQTGSGNTIYF.

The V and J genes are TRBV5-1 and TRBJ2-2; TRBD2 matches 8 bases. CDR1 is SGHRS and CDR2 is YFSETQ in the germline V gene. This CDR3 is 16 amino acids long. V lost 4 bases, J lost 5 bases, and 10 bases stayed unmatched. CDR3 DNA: TGCGCCAGCAGCCCAAGGGGACTAGACAATACCGGGGAGCTGTTTTTT. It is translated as CASSPRGLDNTGELFF.

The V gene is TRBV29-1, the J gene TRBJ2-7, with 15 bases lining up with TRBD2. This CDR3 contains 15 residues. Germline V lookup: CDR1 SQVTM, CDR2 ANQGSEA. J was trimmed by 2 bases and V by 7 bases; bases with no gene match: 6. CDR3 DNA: TGCAGCGCCCGGGGGACTAGCGGGGGGACCTACGAGCAGTACTTC. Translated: CSARGTSGGTYEQYF.

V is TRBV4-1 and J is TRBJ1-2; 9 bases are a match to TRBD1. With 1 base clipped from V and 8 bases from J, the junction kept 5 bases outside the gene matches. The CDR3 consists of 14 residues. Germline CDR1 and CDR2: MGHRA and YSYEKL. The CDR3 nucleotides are TGCGCCAGCAGCCAAGGGGACAGGGCGGGCGGCTACACCTTC. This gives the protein CASSQGDRAGGYTF.

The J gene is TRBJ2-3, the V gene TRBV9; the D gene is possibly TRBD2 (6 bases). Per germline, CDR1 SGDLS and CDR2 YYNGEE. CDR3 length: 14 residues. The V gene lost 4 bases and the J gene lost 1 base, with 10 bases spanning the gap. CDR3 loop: CASSTGGGTDTQYF. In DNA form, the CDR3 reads TGTGCCAGCAGCACCGGGGGTGGCACAGATACGCAGTATTTT.

CDR3 amino acids: CASSYTDRAGETQYF. In DNA form, the CDR3 reads TGTGCCAGCAGTTACACCGACAGGGCGGGGGAGACCCAGTACTTC. The J gene is TRBJ2-5, the V gene TRBV6-5; D might be TRBD1 (7 bases). Germline V CDR1 and CDR2: MNHEY, SVGAGI. The CDR3 has 15 amino acids. Trimming removed 2 bases from V and 5 bases from J, with 15 bases in between.

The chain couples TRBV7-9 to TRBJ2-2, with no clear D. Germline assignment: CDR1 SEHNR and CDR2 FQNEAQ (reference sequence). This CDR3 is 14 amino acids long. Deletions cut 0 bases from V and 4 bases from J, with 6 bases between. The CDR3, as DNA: TGTGCCAGCAGCTTAGCGGCGGCCACCGGGGAGCTGTTTTTT. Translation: CASSLAAATGELFF.

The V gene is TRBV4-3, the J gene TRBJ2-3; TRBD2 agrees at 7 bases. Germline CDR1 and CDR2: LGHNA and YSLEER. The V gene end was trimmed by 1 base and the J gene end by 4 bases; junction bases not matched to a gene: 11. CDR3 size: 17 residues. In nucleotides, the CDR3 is TGCGCCAGCAGCCAAGGGTGGGGGGGGTCCCGCGCAGATACGCAGTATTTT. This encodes CASSQGWGGSRADTQYF.

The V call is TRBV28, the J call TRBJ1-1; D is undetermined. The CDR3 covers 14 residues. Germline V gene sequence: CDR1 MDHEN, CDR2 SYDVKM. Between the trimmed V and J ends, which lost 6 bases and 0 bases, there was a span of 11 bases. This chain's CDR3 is CASSMRLLNTEAFF. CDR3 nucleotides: TGTGCCAGCAGCATGAGGCTCTTGAACACTGAAGCTTTCTTT.

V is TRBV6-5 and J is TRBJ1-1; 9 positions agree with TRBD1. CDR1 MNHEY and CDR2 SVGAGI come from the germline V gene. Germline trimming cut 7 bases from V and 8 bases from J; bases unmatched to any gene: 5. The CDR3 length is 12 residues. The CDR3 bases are TGTGCCAGCACCCCCGGACAGGGGGAAGCTTTCTTT. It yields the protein CASTPGQGEAFF.

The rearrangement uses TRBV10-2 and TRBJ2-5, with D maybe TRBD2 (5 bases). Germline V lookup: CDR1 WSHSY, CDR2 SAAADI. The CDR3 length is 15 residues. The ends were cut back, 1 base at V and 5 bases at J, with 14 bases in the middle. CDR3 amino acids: CASSEFVPSGETQYF. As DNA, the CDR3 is TGCGCCAGCAGTGAGTTTGTCCCATCGGGGGAGACCCAGTACTTC.

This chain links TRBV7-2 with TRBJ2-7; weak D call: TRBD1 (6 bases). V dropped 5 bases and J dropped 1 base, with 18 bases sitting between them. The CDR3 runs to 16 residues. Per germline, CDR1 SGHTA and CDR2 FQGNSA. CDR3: CASSPPGTLPSYEQYF. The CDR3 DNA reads TGTGCCAGCAGCCCCCCGGGGACACTTCCTTCCTACGAGCAGTACTTC.

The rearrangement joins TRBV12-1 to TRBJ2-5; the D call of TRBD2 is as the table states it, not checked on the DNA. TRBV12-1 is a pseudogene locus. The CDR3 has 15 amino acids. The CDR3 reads CASSFGSGPGETQYF. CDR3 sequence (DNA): TGTGCCAGCAGCTTTGGCAGCGGCCCGGGGGAGACCCAGTACTTC.

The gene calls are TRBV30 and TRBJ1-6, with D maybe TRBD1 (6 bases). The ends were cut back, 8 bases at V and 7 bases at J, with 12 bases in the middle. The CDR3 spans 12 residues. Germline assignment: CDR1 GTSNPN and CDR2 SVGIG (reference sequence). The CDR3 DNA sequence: TGTGCCGGGGGGGACACAAATTCACCCCTCCACTTT. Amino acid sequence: CAGGDTNSPLHF.

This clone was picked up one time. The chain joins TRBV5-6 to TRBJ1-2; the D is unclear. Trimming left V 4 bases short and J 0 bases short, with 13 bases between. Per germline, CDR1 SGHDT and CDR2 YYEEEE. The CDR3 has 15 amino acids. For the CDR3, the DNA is TGTGCCAGCAGCCCCCCAACTCCAACTAACTATGGCTACACCTTC. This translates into CASSPPTPTNYGYTF.

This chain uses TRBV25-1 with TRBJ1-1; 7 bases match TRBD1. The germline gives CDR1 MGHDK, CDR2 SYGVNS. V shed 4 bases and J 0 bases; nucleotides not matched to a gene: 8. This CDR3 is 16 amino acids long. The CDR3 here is CASSAWDSLMNTEAFF. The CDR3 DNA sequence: TGTGCCAGCAGTGCCTGGGACAGCCTCATGAACACTGAAGCTTTCTTT.

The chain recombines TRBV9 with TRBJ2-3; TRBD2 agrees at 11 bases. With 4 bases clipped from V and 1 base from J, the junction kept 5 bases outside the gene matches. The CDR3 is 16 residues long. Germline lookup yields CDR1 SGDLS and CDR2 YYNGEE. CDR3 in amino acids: CASSPPGLAGTDTQYF. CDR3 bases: TGTGCCAGCAGCCCCCCGGGACTAGCGGGCACAGATACGCAGTATTTT.

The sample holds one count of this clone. The CDR3 nucleotides are TGCAGCGGGACAGGGTGGGGAAACACCATATATTTT. Its translation: CSGTGWGNTIYF. This sequence joins TRBV29-1 and TRBJ1-3, with TRBD1 matching 8 bases. Germline-derived CDR1 and CDR2 are SQVTM and ANQGSEA. The CDR3 is 12 residues long. V shed 7 bases, J shed 4 bases, and the junction held 3 bases outside the gene matches. Full variable domain (outside the CDR3, taken from reference TRBV29-1 and TRBJ1-3): SAVISQKPSRDICQRGTSLTIQCQVDSQVTMMFWYRQQPGQSLTLIATANQGSEATYESGFVIDKFPISRPNLTFSTLTVSNMSPEDSSIYLCSGTGWGNTIYFGEGSWLTVV.

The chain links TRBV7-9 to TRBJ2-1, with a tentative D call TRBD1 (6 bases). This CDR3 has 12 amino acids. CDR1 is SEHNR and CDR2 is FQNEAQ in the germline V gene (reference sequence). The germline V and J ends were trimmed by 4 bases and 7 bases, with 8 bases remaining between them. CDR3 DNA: TGTGCCAGCAGCTATGACAGGAATGAGCAGTTCTTC. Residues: CASSYDRNEQFF.

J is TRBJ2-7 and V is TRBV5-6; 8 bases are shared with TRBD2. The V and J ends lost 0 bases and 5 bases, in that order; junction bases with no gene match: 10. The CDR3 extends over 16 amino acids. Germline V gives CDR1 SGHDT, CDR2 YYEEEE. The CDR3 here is CASSLVSSGSPHEQYF. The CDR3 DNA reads TGTGCCAGCAGCTTGGTTAGCAGCGGGAGTCCCCACGAGCAGTACTTC.

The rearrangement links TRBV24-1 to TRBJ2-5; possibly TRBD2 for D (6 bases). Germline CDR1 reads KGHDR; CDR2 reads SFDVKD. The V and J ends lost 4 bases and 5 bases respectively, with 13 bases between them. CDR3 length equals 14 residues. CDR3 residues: CATSDPIRGETQYF. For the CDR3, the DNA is TGTGCCACCAGTGACCCTATCCGGGGGGAGACCCAGTACTTC.

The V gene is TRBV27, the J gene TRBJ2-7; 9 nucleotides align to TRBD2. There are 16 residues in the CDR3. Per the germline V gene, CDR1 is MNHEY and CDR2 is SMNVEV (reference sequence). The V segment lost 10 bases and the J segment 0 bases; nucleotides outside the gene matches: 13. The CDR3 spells CATAGVAGASSYEQYF. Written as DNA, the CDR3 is TGTGCCACCGCGGGGGTAGCGGGAGCCTCCTCCTACGAGCAGTACTTC.

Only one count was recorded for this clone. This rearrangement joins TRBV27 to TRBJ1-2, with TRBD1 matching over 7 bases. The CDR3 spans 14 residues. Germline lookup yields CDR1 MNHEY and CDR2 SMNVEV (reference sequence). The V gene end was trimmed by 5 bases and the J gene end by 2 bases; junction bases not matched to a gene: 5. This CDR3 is CASSTQGENYGYTF. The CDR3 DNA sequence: TGTGCCAGCAGTACCCAGGGGGAAAACTATGGCTACACCTTC.

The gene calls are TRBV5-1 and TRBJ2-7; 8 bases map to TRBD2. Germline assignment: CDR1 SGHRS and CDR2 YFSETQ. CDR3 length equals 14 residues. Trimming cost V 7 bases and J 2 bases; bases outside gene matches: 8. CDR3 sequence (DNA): TGCGCCAGCGCTGGGGGTAGCGGGACCTACGAGCAGTACTTC. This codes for CASAGGSGTYEQYF.

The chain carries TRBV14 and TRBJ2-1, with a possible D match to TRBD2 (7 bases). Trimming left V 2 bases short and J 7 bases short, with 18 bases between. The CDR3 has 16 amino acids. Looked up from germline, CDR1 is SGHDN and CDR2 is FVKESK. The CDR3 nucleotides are TGTGCCAGCAGCCAACTAGGGGGAGGGGGTTGGAATGAGCAGTTCTTC. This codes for CASSQLGGGGWNEQFF.

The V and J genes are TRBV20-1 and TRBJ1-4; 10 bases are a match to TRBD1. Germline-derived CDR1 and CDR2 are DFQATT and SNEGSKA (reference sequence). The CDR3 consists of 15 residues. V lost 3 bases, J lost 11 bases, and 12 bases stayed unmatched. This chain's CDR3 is CSASPRDRGRYKLFF. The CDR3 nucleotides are TGCAGTGCTAGTCCCCGGGACAGGGGAAGATACAAACTGTTTTTT.

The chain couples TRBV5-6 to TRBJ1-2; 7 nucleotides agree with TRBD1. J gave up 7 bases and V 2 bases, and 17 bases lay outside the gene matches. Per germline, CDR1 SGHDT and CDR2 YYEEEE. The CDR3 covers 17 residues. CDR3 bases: TGTGCCAGCAGCTTCTCGCGGGACAGCTCTAGGGCCAGTGGCTACACCTTC. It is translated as CASSFSRDSSRASGYTF.